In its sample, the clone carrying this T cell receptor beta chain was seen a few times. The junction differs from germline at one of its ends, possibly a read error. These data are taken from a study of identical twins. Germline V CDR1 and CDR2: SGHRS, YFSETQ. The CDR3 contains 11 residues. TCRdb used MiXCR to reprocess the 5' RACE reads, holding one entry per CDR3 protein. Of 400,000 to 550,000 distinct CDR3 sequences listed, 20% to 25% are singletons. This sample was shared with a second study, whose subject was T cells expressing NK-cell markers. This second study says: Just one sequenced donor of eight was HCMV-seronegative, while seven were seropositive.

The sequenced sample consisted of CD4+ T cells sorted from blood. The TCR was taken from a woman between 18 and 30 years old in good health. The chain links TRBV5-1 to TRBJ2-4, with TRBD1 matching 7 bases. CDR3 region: CASSSDRVWHF. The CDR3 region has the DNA TGCGCCAGCAGCTCCGACAGGGTCTGGCACTTC.